This T cell receptor beta chain was documented in a study of PD-1 blockade in classical Hodgkin lymphoma. Study overall: The patients were dosed with nivolumab 3 mg/kg, infused intravenously every 2 weeks.

Following autologous stem cell transplantation, relapse occurred in every patient, and exposure to brentuximab vedotin varied. The data were produced by immunoSEQ multiplex PCR, yet TCRdb's version contains in-frame clones alone and is incomplete. The sample has 15,000 to 20,000 clones; about two thirds are singletons. V dropped 7 bases and J dropped 6; count of bases not matched to a gene: 5. Per the germline V gene, CDR1 is SNHLY and CDR2 is FYNNEI. This CDR3 contains 14 residues. The chain couples TRBV2 to TRBJ2-7; 14 nucleotides line up with TRBD2. This material consisted of peripheral blood mononuclear cells (PBMCs), taken before the second cycle of nivolumab. The clonotype originates from a human donor with classical Hodgkin lymphoma. The DNA of the CDR3 is TGTGCCAGCATCGGGACTAGCGGGAGCCGCGAGCAGTACTTC. The encoded protein is CASIGTSGSREQYF.